The source of this T cell receptor beta chain is a study of graft-versus-host responses after intestinal transplantation. Looking at the study overall: In this cohort, recipients had multivisceral, liver-intestinal, or isolated intestinal transplants.

The CDR3 spans 11 residues. V was trimmed by 4 bases and J by 6 bases, leaving 10 bases between them. The germline V gene has CDR1 SQVTM and CDR2 ANQGSEA. Whole-study results and caveats: HvG clone declines early post-transplant were associated with peak circulating GvH levels.

About this clone itself: The antigen is undetermined.

The table came from immunoSEQ multiplex PCR; TCRdb's copy has only in-frame clones and leaves some out. This table holds roughly 46,000 clones, about 93% found once. The specimen comprised PBMCs, sampled around 27 months after a first intestinal transplant, on the day of a second. The gene calls are TRBV29-1 and TRBJ2-7, with a possible D match to TRBD2 (6 bases). The sequence derives from a human patient who received an intestinal transplant, so some T cells may come from the graft donor. The CDR3 region has the DNA TGCAGCGTTGCTTCGGGAGTCGAGCAGTACTTC. The encoded protein is CSVASGVEQYF.